This T cell receptor beta chain was identified during a study of monozygotic twins with inflammatory bowel disease. Study observations and caveats: Limited statistical power may explain no repertoire similarity difference between concordant and discordant twins. The sharing of clonotypes with others was lower in IBD patients than in healthy twins, especially with disease activity.

The CDR3 covers 18 residues. From germline, CDR1 is SGHAT and CDR2 FQNNGV. UMIs with a 6-nucleotide sample barcode were added by template switching. TCRdb reprocessed the 5' RACE reads, keeping one entry per CDR3 protein, no DNA. The listing contains about 380,000 distinct CDR3 sequences. On this clonotype: What it binds is unknown.

The source material was blood. The sequence came from a human donor with ulcerative colitis or Crohn's disease, or a healthy co-twin of an affected twin (not recorded which). This chain links TRBV11-2 with TRBJ2-1; no DNA is available, so the TRBD1 call from TCRdb remains unchecked. The CDR3 protein is CASSFDLPGQGMYNEQFF.